The next 8 T cell receptor beta chains were all read from a single sample in a study of blood T cell repertoires in COVID-19. Libraries were prepared by immunoSEQ multiplex PCR; TCRdb keeps only in-frame clonotypes and omits some of them. The repertoire holds 110,000 to 150,000 clones, with approximately 81% as singletons. Sample: peripheral blood. These receptors were taken from a human donor in a cohort sampled during active COVID-19.

The CDR3 region is CAQRGFDEKLFF. CDR3 coding DNA: TGTGCCCAAAGGGGGTTTGATGAAAAACTGTTTTTT. The chain carries TRBV2 and TRBJ1-4, with a weak D call TRBD1 (6 bases). This CDR3 region has 12 residues. V was pared by 11 bases and J by 6 bases, with 13 bases between. Germline assignment: CDR1 SNHLY and CDR2 FYNNEI.

The rearrangement joins TRBV28 to TRBJ1-5; D may be TRBD1 (6 bases). CDR3 length equals 13 residues. Germline CDR1 reads MDHEN; CDR2 reads SYDVKM. Deletions cut 5 bases from V and 7 bases from J, with 12 bases between. The CDR3: CASSTSGVQPQHF. The CDR3 DNA sequence: TGTGCCAGCAGTACGTCAGGGGTCCAGCCCCAGCATTTT. Supplemented by reference TRBV28 and TRBJ1-5, the full variable domain reads DVKVTQSSRYLVKRTGEKVFLECVQDMDHENMFWYRQDPGLGLRLIYFSYDVKMKEKGDIPEGYSVSREKKERFSLILESASTNQTSMYLCASSTSGVQPQHFGDGTRLSIL.

This clone was seen more than once but under ten times. The V and J genes are TRBV18 and TRBJ2-7, with a weak D call TRBD1 (7 bases). The V and J ends lost 6 bases and 3 bases respectively, with 9 bases between them. CDR3 size: 12 residues. CDR1 and CDR2 (germline): KGHSH, LQKENI. This chain's CDR3 is CASSQGGYEQYF. The CDR3 nucleotides read TGTGCCAGCTCCCAGGGGGGCTACGAGCAGTACTTC.

The chain recombines TRBV5-1 with TRBJ2-1; 7 bases line up with TRBD1. In germline, CDR1 is SGHRS, CDR2 YFSETQ. The CDR3 sequence is 17 residues long. Trimming removed 2 bases from V and 1 base from J; junction bases left unmatched: 9. The CDR3 DNA follows: TGCGCCAGCAGCTTAACAGTAGACAGGGATTCCTACAATGAGCAGTTCTTC. Translation gives CASSLTVDRDSYNEQFF.

The gene calls are TRBV19 and TRBJ2-7, with 7 positions matching TRBD1. The ends lost 5 bases at V and 3 bases at J; junction bases unmatched: 7. This CDR3 contains 14 residues. Germline V gene sequence: CDR1 LNHDA, CDR2 SQIVND (reference sequence). CDR3 loop: CASSLPGQYYEQYF. The CDR3 coding sequence is TGTGCCAGTAGTCTCCCGGGACAGTACTACGAGCAGTACTTC.

The chain is built from TRBV18 and TRBJ2-5, with 8 bases aligning to TRBD1. Germline CDR1 is KGHSH and CDR2 is LQKENI. V gave up 2 bases and J gave up 2 bases; unmatched junction bases: 4. The CDR3 covers 15 residues. The CDR3 bases are TGTGCCAGCTCACCATTTCGACAGGGGCAAGAGACCCAGTACTTC. Residues: CASSPFRQGQETQYF.

The rearrangement links TRBV18 to TRBJ2-7; D might be TRBD1 (5 bases). The CDR3 has 16 amino acids. Germline values: CDR1 KGHSH, CDR2 LQKENI. Trimming cost V 1 base and J 6 bases, with 19 bases left between them. The CDR3 nucleotides are TGTGCCAGCTCACCACAGGACACCCGACAAAGCCCCGAGCAGTACTTC. As protein: CASSPQDTRQSPEQYF.

J is TRBJ2-7 and V is TRBV6-1; 12 bases match TRBD1. The trim removed 1 base at V and 8 bases at J, leaving 15 bases unmatched. From germline, CDR1 is MNHNS and CDR2 SASEGT. The CDR3 spans 18 residues. The CDR3 bases are TGTGCCAGCAGTGAAGAGGCCGGGACAGGGGGCGCGTTAACCCAGCAGTACTTC. Residues: CASSEEAGTGGALTQQYF.